This TCR beta chain emerged from a study of blood T cell repertoires in COVID-19. In the study overall: The United States, Italy and Spain provided the acute and convalescent COVID-19 samples. From T cells, B-cell-depleted T cells, or PBMCs came the material, which was cDNA or gDNA.

Per the original data handling: Estimated nucleated cell counts came from reference gene primer amplification. TCRdb's copy holds only in-frame clones and misses some; the assay was immunoSEQ multiplex PCR. From that table come the V and J calls and clone size; the DNA was used to work out D and trimming. This sample yields some 250,000 clones, of which around 90% are seen a single time; roughly 0.8% belongs to the top ten. The CDR3 covers 18 residues. V usage is TRBV12-1 and J usage is TRBJ2-7; TRBD1, the table's D call, was not compared with the DNA. TRBV12-1 is marked as a pseudogene. Sequenced material: peripheral blood. The source of this sequence is a woman aged 25 to 39 with acute or convalescent COVID-19. This CDR3 is CASSHSFPPDILSYEQYF. In DNA, the CDR3 is TGTGCCAGCTCCCACAGCTTTCCCCCAGACATCCTCTCCTACGAGCAGTACTTC.